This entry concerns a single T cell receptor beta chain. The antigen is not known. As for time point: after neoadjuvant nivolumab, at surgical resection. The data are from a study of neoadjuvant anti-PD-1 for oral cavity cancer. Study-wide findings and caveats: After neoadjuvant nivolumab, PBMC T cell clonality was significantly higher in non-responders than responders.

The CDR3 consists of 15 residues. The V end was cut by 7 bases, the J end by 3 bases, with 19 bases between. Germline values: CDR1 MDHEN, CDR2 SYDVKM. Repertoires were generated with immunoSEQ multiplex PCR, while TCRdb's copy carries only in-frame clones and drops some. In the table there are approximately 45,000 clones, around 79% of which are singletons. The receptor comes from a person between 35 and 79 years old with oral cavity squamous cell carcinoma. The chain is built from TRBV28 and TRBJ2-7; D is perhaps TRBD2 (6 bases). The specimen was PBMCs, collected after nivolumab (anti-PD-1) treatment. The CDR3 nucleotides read TGTGCCAGCACTCCTGGAGGGGCCGGGAGCTACGAGCAGTACTTC. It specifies CASTPGGAGSYEQYF.